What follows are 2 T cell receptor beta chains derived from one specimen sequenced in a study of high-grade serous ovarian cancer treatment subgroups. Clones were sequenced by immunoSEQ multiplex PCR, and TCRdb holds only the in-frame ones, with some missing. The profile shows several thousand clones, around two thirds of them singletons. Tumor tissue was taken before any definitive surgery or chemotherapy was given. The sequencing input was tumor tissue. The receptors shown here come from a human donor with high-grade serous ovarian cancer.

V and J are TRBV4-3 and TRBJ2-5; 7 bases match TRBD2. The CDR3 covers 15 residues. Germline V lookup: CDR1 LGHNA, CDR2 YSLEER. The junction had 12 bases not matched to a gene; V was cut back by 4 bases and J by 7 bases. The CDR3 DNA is TGCGCCAGCAGCCCCCATGGACTAGAGGAAGGGACCCAGTACTTC. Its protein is CASSPHGLEEGTQYF.

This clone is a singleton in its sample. The DNA of the CDR3 is TGTGCCAGCAGTGGAGAAGAGGGCTTAAGCACAGATACGCAGTATTTT. It specifies CASSGEEGLSTDTQYF. This chain connects TRBV2 to TRBJ2-3; possible D gene TRBD2, 5 bases. This CDR3 is 16 amino acids long. Germline CDR1 is SNHLY and CDR2 is FYNNEI. Trimming removed 4 bases at V and 0 bases at J, with 14 bases between. Using reference TRBV2 and TRBJ2-3 for the parts outside the CDR3, the full variable domain is EPEVTQTPSHQVTQMGQEVILRCVPISNHLYFYWYRQILGQKVEFLVSFYNNEISEKSEIFDDQFSVERPDGSNFTLKIRSTKLEDSAMYFCASSGEEGLSTDTQYFGPGTRLTVL.